A selection of T cell receptor beta chains follows, all from one sample in a study of CD8 T cells in ankylosing spondylitis. A single record per CDR3 protein comes from TCRdb applying MiXCR to the 5' RACE reads. The repertoire consists of about 270,000 distinct CDR3 sequences, with around 32% occurring once and the leading ten covering roughly 4.2%. Sequencing used blood, either unsorted or a sorted T cell fraction (not recorded which). All receptors derive from a male donor with ankylosing spondylitis or in good health (not recorded which). The conserved cysteine and the conserved F or W are not part of the CDR3 here. Each record gives: clone size, V gene, CDR3 protein. Size values are once, few and many counts, or a class for expanded clones, and some rows have none.

NA | TRBV20-1 | SALTYRGSSYNEQF
NA | TRBV11-2 | ASSSLWGELF
few | TRBV20-1 | SARQGSLTDTQY
few | TRBV20-1 | RAELRLSDGYT
few | TRBV6-6 | ASDETGDTEAF
NA | TRBV29-1 | SVAWTNSEAF
NA | TRBV20-1 | SATDRGLREKLF
few | TRBV7-9 | ASSSLVDRAYGYT
few | TRBV24-1 | ATRWGARVSQPQH
NA | TRBV6-1 | ASSTTGTTRETQY
NA | TRBV6-1 | ASSPRISSYNEQF
few | TRBV20-1 | SARELWRTQETQY
many | TRBV29-1 | SVELPLVDTQY
NA | TRBV9 | ASSVADGNIQY
few | TRBV29-1 | SVSGTGGSGEQY
NA | TRBV11-2 | ASSLDLGWRGPGNEQF
NA | TRBV20-1 | SAKVSGANVLT
NA | TRBV3-1 | ASSLSSEPYNEQF
NA | TRBV5-1 | ASSLDRGGTEAF
NA | TRBV10-2 | ATFTGGDEQF
few | TRBV20-1 | SARKGQERGYEQY
NA | TRBV6-1 | ASRGLAGGPSYNEQF
many | TRBV29-1 | SVESNWPWGYT
NA | TRBV29-1 | SVSDNPQETQY
NA | TRBV5-8 | ASGAGRSYNSPLH
many | TRBV12-3/TRBV12-4 | ASSLTETNYGYT
few | TRBV7-8 | ASSAGGDTQY
many | TRBV29-1 | SVRLNNEQF
NA | TRBV6-1 | ANAPGQNYGYT
NA | TRBV6-2/TRBV6-3 | ASKAGGPIEQY
NA | TRBV12-3/TRBV12-4 | ASSTRYAGGPSPQY
NA | TRBV24-1 | ATSDLAGGIYNEQF
NA | TRBV20-1 | SARPWQEAYEQY
NA | TRBV27 | ASSIYAGTGFYEQY
many | TRBV20-1 | SARGGQGVPYEQY
few | TRBV12-3/TRBV12-4 | ASSFYEQY
NA | TRBV10-3 | AISLTSEETQY
NA | TRBV5-1 | ASSLEDRAIGEQY
NA | TRBV20-1 | SASPQEGIEDTQY
NA | TRBV10-3 | AISDFDIAQETQY
NA | TRBV11-2 | ASSRGQGDYSNQPQH
once | TRBV25-1 | ASSKQGTLDTDTQY
NA | TRBV7-9 | ASSPPGATYEQY
few | TRBV20-1 | SARRDNNQPQH
NA | TRBV5-5 | ASSCVCKLGRTNQPQH
NA | TRBV18 | ASSPDRGRSTYEQY
NA | TRBV12-3/TRBV12-4 | ASRESGTGDYEQY